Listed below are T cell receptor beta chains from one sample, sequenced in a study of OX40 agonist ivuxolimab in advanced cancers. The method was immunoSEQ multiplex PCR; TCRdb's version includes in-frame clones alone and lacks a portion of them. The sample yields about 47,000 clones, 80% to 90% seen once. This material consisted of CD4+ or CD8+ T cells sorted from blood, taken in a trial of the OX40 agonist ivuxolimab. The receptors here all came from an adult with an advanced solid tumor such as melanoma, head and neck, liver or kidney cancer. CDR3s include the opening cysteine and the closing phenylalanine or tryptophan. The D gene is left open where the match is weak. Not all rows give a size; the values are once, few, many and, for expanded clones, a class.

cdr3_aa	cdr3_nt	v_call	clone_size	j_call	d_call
CASSFLGQDPRGYTF	TGTGCCAGCAGTTTTTTGGGACAGGACCCGAGGGGCTACACCTTC	TRBV27	-	TRBJ1-2	TRBD1
CASSIGGGAHTGELFF	TGTGCCAGTAGTATAGGGGGAGGGGCCCACACCGGGGAGCTGTTTTTT	TRBV19	-	TRBJ2-2	TRBD2
CASRGIAGVVEQFF	TGTGCCAGCCGGGGGATAGCGGGAGTGGTTGAGCAGTTCTTC	TRBV27	-	TRBJ2-1	TRBD2
CASSPGASYEQYF	TGTGCCAGCAGCCCCGGTGCGTCCTACGAGCAGTACTTC	TRBV7-8	-	TRBJ2-7	-
CASTLQDGYEQYF	TGTGCCAGCACCCTTCAGGACGGATACGAGCAGTACTTC	TRBV7-9	-	TRBJ2-7	-
CASSLGISGPWATQYF	TGTGCCAGCAGCTTAGGAATTAGCGGCCCTTGGGCGACCCAGTACTTC	TRBV11-2	-	TRBJ2-5	-
CASSLQGLASSYEQYF	TGCGCCAGCAGCTTGCAGGGTCTAGCAAGCTCCTACGAGCAGTACTTC	TRBV5-1	-	TRBJ2-7	-
CASSLSRDRGYNEQFF	TGTGCCAGCAGTTTATCCCGGGACAGGGGCTACAATGAGCAGTTCTTC	TRBV27	-	TRBJ2-1	TRBD1
CASSDGVLMNTEAFF	TGCGCCAGCAGTGATGGGGTGCTCATGAACACTGAAGCTTTCTTT	TRBV10-2	-	TRBJ1-1	-
CASSLAWSSYNEQFF	TGTGCCAGCAGCTTAGCGTGGAGCTCCTACAATGAGCAGTTCTTC	TRBV7-9	-	TRBJ2-1	-
CASSLGPGTTDTQYF	TGTGCCAGCAGCTTAGGACCTGGAACTACAGATACGCAGTATTTT	TRBV13	-	TRBJ2-3	-
CASSLVAGNTGELFF	TGTGCCAGCAGCTTGGTAGCAGGCAACACCGGGGAGCTGTTTTTT	TRBV5-4	-	TRBJ2-2	-
CASWTGGYSPLHF	TGTGCCAGTTGGACAGGGGGTTATTCACCCCTCCACTTT	TRBV6-1	-	TRBJ1-6	TRBD1
CASSLAGFGSYEQYF	TGTGCCAGCAGTTTGGCCGGGTTTGGCTCCTACGAGCAGTACTTC	TRBV27	-	TRBJ2-7	-
CASRGDPSEAFF	TGTGCCAGCAGGGGGGACCCGTCGGAAGCTTTCTTT	TRBV5-4	-	TRBJ1-1	-
CASRDLAGVSTDTQYF	TGTGCCAGCAGGGACTTAGCGGGAGTAAGCACAGATACGCAGTATTTT	TRBV27	-	TRBJ2-3	TRBD2
CASSQGLDGSEQYF	TGTGCCAGCAGCCAAGGGCTAGACGGGAGCGAGCAGTACTTC	TRBV14	-	TRBJ2-7	-
CASSRWQGRDTEAFF	TGTGCCAGTAGTCGGTGGCAGGGGAGAGACACTGAAGCTTTCTTT	TRBV19	-	TRBJ1-1	-
CASSPKGVLYNEQFF	TGTGCCAGTAGCCCTAAGGGGGTCCTCTACAATGAGCAGTTCTTC	TRBV19	-	TRBJ2-1	-
CASSSNQGYEQYF	TGTGCCAGCAGCTCCAACCAGGGGTACGAGCAGTACTTC	TRBV7-9	-	TRBJ2-7	-
CAWSVMANSNQPQHF	TGTGCCTGGAGTGTAATGGCAAATAGCAATCAGCCCCAGCATTTT	TRBV30	-	TRBJ1-5	-
CASSTGKEGTEAFF	TGTGCCAGCAGTACAGGGAAGGAGGGGACTGAAGCTTTCTTT	TRBV6-5	-	TRBJ1-1	-
CASSMASGSSKYEQYF	TGTGCCAGCAGCATGGCTAGCGGGAGTTCCAAATACGAGCAGTACTTC	TRBV13	once	TRBJ2-7	TRBD2
CASSERSGSYGYTF	TGTGCCAGCAGTGAACGTTCAGGGTCCTATGGCTACACCTTC	TRBV6-1	-	TRBJ1-2	-
CASSFGGGEGYTF	TGTGCCAGCAGTTTCGGGGGTGGAGAGGGCTACACCTTC	TRBV27	-	TRBJ1-2	-
CASSVEGGGGTEAFF	TGTGCCAGCAGCGTAGAAGGAGGGGGTGGCACTGAAGCTTTCTTT	TRBV9	-	TRBJ1-1	-
CASSTRAGASGAYEQYF	TGTGCCAGCAGCACAAGGGCTGGCGCTAGCGGGGCCTACGAGCAGTACTTC	TRBV7-2	-	TRBJ2-7	TRBD2
CASSYSTDNYGYTF	TGTGCCAGCAGTTACTCGACAGATAACTATGGCTACACCTTC	TRBV6-5	-	TRBJ1-2	-